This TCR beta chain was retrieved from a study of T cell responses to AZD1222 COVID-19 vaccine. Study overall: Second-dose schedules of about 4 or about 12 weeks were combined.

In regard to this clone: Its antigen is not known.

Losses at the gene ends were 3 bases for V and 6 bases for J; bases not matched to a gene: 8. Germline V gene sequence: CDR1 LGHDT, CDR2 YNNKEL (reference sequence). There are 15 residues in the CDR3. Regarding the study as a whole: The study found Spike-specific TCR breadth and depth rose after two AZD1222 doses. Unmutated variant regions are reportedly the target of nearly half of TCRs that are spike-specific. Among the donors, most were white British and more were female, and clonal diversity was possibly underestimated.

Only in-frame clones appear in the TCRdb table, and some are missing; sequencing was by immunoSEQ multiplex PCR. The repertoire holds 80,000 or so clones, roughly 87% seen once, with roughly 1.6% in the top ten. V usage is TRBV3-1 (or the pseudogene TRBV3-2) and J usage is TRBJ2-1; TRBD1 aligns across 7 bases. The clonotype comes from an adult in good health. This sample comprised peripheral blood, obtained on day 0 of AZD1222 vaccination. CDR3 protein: CASSQRRSGGNEQFF. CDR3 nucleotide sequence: TGTGCCAGCAGCCAGCGTCGGTCAGGGGGCAATGAGCAGTTCTTC.